This T cell receptor (beta chain) was sequenced in a study of human T cells and chemical hapten exposure. Study-wide background: Mostly female, the patients presented with alopecia areata, totalis or universalis.

Germline loops: CDR1 SGHDN, CDR2 FVKESK. The germline V and J ends were trimmed by 4 bases and 5 bases, with 10 bases remaining between them. This CDR3 comprises 13 residues. As for time point: pre-sensitization, week 0. The treatment here: therapeutic diphenylcyclopropenone sensitization with weekly scalp DPC. Blood draws came first, before each patch test. As regards this clonotype: Its antigen is as yet unknown.

TCRdb reprocessed the RACE reads via MiXCR and lists one record per CDR3 protein. The sample lists about 290,000 distinct CDR3 sequences; approximately 8% were seen once. Findings and limits, study-wide: Among TCRs, those above 1 in 1000 frequency were unaffected by DPC sensitization.

The rearrangement uses TRBV14 and TRBJ2-3; D is possibly TRBD2 (5 bases). The clonotype was recovered from a man aged 18 to 29 with alopecia areata. Some clones in this sample may be carry-over from other donors' samples. The sequencing here drew on whole blood, taken in connection with sensitization to the hapten diphenylcyclopropenone (DPC). CDR3 amino acids: CASSPNREDTQYF. The CDR3 nucleotides read TGTGCCAGCAGCCCGAACCGGGAAGATACGCAGTATTTT.